This section outlines one TCR beta chain sequence together with its context. Treatment described: some 20 received Ad26.COV2.S at low or high dose, single or two shots; roughly five received placebo; per-sample allocation not given. Vaccine and placebo recipients were sampled on day 63 after the first injection. Immunization relied on an Ad26 vector, which expressed Wuhan-strain SARS-CoV-2 spike. This sample was included in a study of Ad26.COV2.S vaccination and SARS-CoV-2 variants. Per germline, CDR1 ENHRY and CDR2 SYGVKD. The length of the CDR3 is 13 residues. Trimming pared 5 bases from V and 6 bases from J, leaving 13 bases between. Sequencing used immunoSEQ multiplex PCR; TCRdb keeps in-frame clones, though not all of them. In the table there are about 350,000 clones, 88% of which are singletons.

This receptor was taken from a person between 18 and 60 years old who received the Ad26.COV2.S COVID-19 vaccine or a placebo. The material was peripheral blood, obtained in a trial of Ad26.COV2.S vaccine versus placebo. The chain recombines TRBV10-3 with TRBJ1-2; D is perhaps TRBD1 (6 bases). CDR3 sequence reads: CAISPGQQDGYTF. CDR3 in DNA: TGTGCCATCAGTCCCGGACAGCAGGATGGCTACACCTTC.